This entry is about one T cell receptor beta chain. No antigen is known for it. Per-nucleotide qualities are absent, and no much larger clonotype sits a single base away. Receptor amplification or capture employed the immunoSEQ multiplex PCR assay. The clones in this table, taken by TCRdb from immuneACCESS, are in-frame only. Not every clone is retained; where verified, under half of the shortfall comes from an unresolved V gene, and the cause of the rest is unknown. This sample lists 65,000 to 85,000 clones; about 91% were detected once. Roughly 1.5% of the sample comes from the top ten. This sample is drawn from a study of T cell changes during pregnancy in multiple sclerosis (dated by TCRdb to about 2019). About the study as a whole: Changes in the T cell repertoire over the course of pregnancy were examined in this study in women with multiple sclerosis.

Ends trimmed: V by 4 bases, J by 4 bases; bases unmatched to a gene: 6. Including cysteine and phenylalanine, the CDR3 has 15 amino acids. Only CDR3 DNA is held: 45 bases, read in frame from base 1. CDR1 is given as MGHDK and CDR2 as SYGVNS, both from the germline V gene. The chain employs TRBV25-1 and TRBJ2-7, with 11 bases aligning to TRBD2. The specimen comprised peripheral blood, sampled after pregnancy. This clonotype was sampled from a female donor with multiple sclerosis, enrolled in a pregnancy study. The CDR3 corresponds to CASSGGLAGGYEQYF. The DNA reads TGTGCCAGCAGTGGGGGGCTAGCGGGAGGATACGAGCAGTACTTC.